This T cell receptor beta chain was sequenced for a study of blood T cells in healthy people across ages. Study-level information: Template-switching capture recovered about one barcoded beta molecule per two T cells.

In this sample, this clonotype turned up a few times. The antigen remains unidentified. Donor samples were obtained from healthy Caucasian individuals from Russia, aged 6 to 90. The germline CDR1 and CDR2 sequences are MGHDK and SYGVNS. V lost 3 bases to trimming and J lost 1 base, with 12 bases between them. The CDR3 runs 15 residues. Study results and limitations: It was held that the diversity estimates obtained from one million T cells were underestimates. Strong correlation existed between TCR beta diversity and naive T cell percentage.

Alongside a J-beta primer mix, a sample-barcoded 5' primer served in a second PCR lasting about 7 to 12 cycles. Each CDR3 protein gets one entry after TCRdb re-called the 5' RACE reads with MiXCR. The sample lists 1.5 million to 2 million distinct CDR3 sequences, roughly 28% occurring once. The specimen sequenced was blood. This chain uses TRBV25-1 with TRBJ1-1, with D uncertain. This TCR was recovered from a woman in her 30s in good health. The CDR3 nucleotides are TGTGCCAGCAGTGATGCAAGGGTACGGAACACTGAAGCTTTCTTT. Amino acids: CASSDARVRNTEAFF.